Listed below are T cell receptor beta chains from one sample, sequenced in a study of blood T cell repertoires in COVID-19. Profiling relied on immunoSEQ multiplex PCR, and the TCRdb table lists in-frame clones only, not all of them. The sample holds 200,000 to 300,000 clones, about four fifths seen once. Sequenced sample: peripheral blood. The receptors shown here come from a man between 50 and 59 years old with acute or convalescent COVID-19. Both conserved end residues are part of each CDR3. Each record gives: J gene, D gene, clone size, V gene, CDR3 protein, CDR3 DNA. A D gene is named only where the DNA matches it firmly. A row's size may be missing; if present it is once, few, many or a size class.

>TRBJ1-2|.|.|TRBV2
CASSEAQRANYGYTF
TGTGCCAGCAGTGAAGCGCAGAGGGCTAACTATGGCTACACCTTC
>TRBJ2-7|.|once|TRBV11-3
CASSPGLYEQYF
TGTGCCAGCAGCCCTGGACTTTACGAGCAGTACTTC
>TRBJ2-1|.|.|TRBV3-1/TRBV3-2
CASSQDRGRYNEQFF
TGTGCCAGCAGCCAAGATCGGGGTAGGTACAATGAGCAGTTCTTC
>TRBJ2-2|TRBD1|.|TRBV9
CASSVSGTGNTGELFF
TGTGCCAGCAGCGTTTCGGGGACAGGGAACACCGGGGAGCTGTTTTTT
>TRBJ1-2|.|.|TRBV12-3/TRBV12-4
CASSFTGRDGYTF
TGTGCCAGCAGTTTCACAGGGAGGGATGGCTACACCTTC
>TRBJ1-2|.|.|TRBV21-1
CASSNKQGGYGYTF
TGTGCCAGCAGCAACAAACAGGGGGGCTATGGCTACACCTTC
>TRBJ1-4|TRBD1|.|TRBV9
CASSSGQGSLYPSNEKLFF
TGTGCCAGCAGCTCCGGACAGGGGAGCCTTTACCCCTCTAATGAAAAACTGTTTTTT
>TRBJ1-1|.|.|TRBV30
CAWSLGGRTEAFF
TGTGCCTGGAGTTTAGGAGGCCGTACTGAAGCTTTCTTT
>TRBJ2-1|.|.|TRBV5-1
CASSWTRGEQFF
TGCGCCAGCAGCTGGACAAGGGGTGAGCAGTTCTTC
>TRBJ2-2|TRBD2|few|TRBV2
CASRAGLAGGSNTGELFF
TGTGCCAGCAGGGCGGGACTAGCGGGAGGTTCGAACACCGGGGAGCTGTTTTTT
>TRBJ2-2|TRBD2|once|TRBV2
CASTRGGALGELFF
TGTGCCAGCACCCGCGGGGGGGCTCTCGGGGAGCTGTTTTTT
>TRBJ1-2|TRBD1|.|TRBV6-5
CASTAQGANYGYTF
TGTGCCAGCACGGCACAGGGGGCTAACTATGGCTACACCTTC
>TRBJ1-1|.|few|TRBV6-5
CASSYSRGLSTEAFF
TGTGCCAGCAGTTACTCAAGGGGATTGAGCACTGAAGCTTTCTTT
>TRBJ2-7|TRBD2|once|TRBV7-9
CASSGTIYEQYF
TGTGCCAGCAGTGGGACTATCTACGAGCAGTACTTC
>TRBJ1-2|TRBD1|.|TRBV6-5
CASSWDSWGGYTF
TGTGCCAGCAGCTGGGACAGCTGGGGGGGCTACACCTTC
>TRBJ2-7|.|.|TRBV28
CASSAREIARDEQYF
TGTGCCAGCAGTGCCAGGGAAATTGCTAGAGACGAGCAGTACTTC
>TRBJ2-2|TRBD1|.|TRBV4-1
CASSRYSDRVGTGELFF
TGCGCCAGCAGCCGCTACTCGGACAGGGTAGGGACCGGGGAGCTGTTTTTT
>TRBJ2-2|TRBD1|.|TRBV6-6
CASRGQGQGAGELFF
TGTGCCAGCAGGGGACAGGGGCAGGGCGCCGGGGAGCTGTTTTTT
>TRBJ2-7|TRBD2|.|TRBV6-5
CASRDSGGGEQYF
TGTGCCAGCAGGGACTCGGGGGGGGGCGAGCAGTACTTC
>TRBJ1-1|.|.|TRBV5-6
CASSRRAGRETEAFF
TGTGCCAGCAGTCGGAGGGCGGGGCGAGAGACTGAAGCTTTCTTT
>TRBJ2-1|TRBD1|.|TRBV27
CASSYRGLRNEQFF
TGTGCCAGCAGTTACAGGGGGCTCAGGAATGAGCAGTTCTTC
>TRBJ2-7|.|.|TRBV11-2
CASSLGQGWEQYF
TGTGCCAGCAGCTTAGGCCAGGGGTGGGAGCAGTACTTC
>TRBJ2-3|.|.|TRBV28
CASSLRPGGNTDTQYF
TGTGCCAGCAGTTTAAGACCCGGGGGTAACACAGATACGCAGTATTTT
>TRBJ1-2|TRBD1|.|TRBV2
CASRRTGVKSYGYTF
TGTGCCAGCAGGAGGACAGGGGTGAAAAGCTATGGCTACACCTTC
>TRBJ2-7|.|.|TRBV6-5
CASNTGPSYEQYF
TGTGCCAGCAATACAGGGCCCTCCTACGAGCAGTACTTC
>TRBJ2-1|TRBD2|.|TRBV3-1/TRBV3-2
CASSQEVSGGDNNEQFF
TGTGCCAGCAGCCAAGAGGTTAGCGGGGGAGATAACAATGAGCAGTTCTTC
>TRBJ1-2|TRBD1|.|TRBV7-3
CASSGRQGWGYTF
TGTGCCAGCAGCGGCCGACAGGGTTGGGGCTACACCTTC
>TRBJ2-2|.|.|TRBV12-5
CASGWGVAGELFF
TGTGCTAGTGGTTGGGGGGTGGCCGGGGAGCTGTTTTTT
>TRBJ2-7|.|many|TRBV27
CASSRASVSYEQYF
TGTGCCAGCTCCCGGGCTAGCGTCTCCTACGAGCAGTACTTC
>TRBJ1-6|.|few|TRBV5-1
CASSSRPLGVSSSYNSPLHF
TGCGCCAGCAGCTCCCGGCCCCTAGGGGTCTCGAGCTCCTATAATTCACCCCTCCACTTT
>TRBJ1-1|.|.|TRBV6-2/TRBV6-3
CASSYSFRAVNTEAFF
TGTGCCAGCAGTTACTCGTTTCGAGCGGTGAACACTGAAGCTTTCTTT
>TRBJ2-7|.|.|TRBV18
CASSPRTLSYEQYF
TGTGCCAGCTCACCACGGACTCTCTCCTACGAGCAGTACTTC
>TRBJ1-5|TRBD1|.|TRBV7-9
CASSSDRGAQPQHF
TGTGCCAGCAGCTCGGACAGGGGAGCTCAGCCCCAGCATTTT
>TRBJ2-1|TRBD2|.|TRBV5-1
CATRSGGTYNEQFF
TGCGCCACCCGTAGCGGGGGGACCTACAATGAGCAGTTCTTC
>TRBJ2-2|.|.|TRBV6-1
CASSDSGVSGRVGELFF
TGTGCCAGCAGTGATTCAGGGGTCAGCGGTAGGGTCGGGGAGCTGTTTTTT
>TRBJ2-3|TRBD2|.|TRBV27
CASSLSFPSGTVGHTDTQYF
TGTGCCAGCAGTTTATCGTTCCCTAGCGGGACGGTGGGCCACACAGATACGCAGTATTTT
>TRBJ2-2|.|few|TRBV2
CASRQTGNTGELFF
TGTGCCAGCAGGCAGACAGGAAACACCGGGGAGCTGTTTTTT
>TRBJ2-1|TRBD2|.|TRBV28
CASSPGLAGRDEQFF
TGTGCCAGCAGTCCCGGACTAGCGGGGAGGGATGAGCAGTTCTTC
>TRBJ2-3|.|once|TRBV7-2
CASSLGSDSKGTDTQYF
TGTGCCAGCAGCTTAGGTTCGGACAGCAAGGGGACAGATACGCAGTATTTT
>TRBJ2-7|.|.|TRBV30
CAWTQGTYEQYF
TGTGCCTGGACCCAGGGGACCTACGAGCAGTACTTC
>TRBJ1-4|.|.|TRBV27
CASSSLGGREKLFF
TGTGCCAGCAGTTCACTCGGGGGGCGCGAAAAACTGTTTTTT
>TRBJ2-5|TRBD2|.|TRBV3-1/TRBV3-2
CASSQGVWGRDETQYF
TGTGCCAGCAGCCAAGGTGTATGGGGGAGGGATGAGACCCAGTACTTC
>TRBJ2-7|TRBD1|.|TRBV5-3
CARSFLHRDSSYEQYF
TGTGCCAGAAGCTTCCTGCACCGGGACAGCTCCTACGAGCAGTACTTC
>TRBJ2-2|.|once|TRBV9
CASSVVWGRDSPGELFF
TGTGCCAGCAGCGTAGTCTGGGGGCGCGACTCCCCCGGGGAGCTGTTTTTT
>TRBJ2-5|TRBD1|.|TRBV3-1/TRBV3-2
CASSPTGTVKETQYF
TGTGCCAGCAGCCCAACCGGGACAGTAAAAGAGACCCAGTACTTC
>TRBJ2-7|TRBD2|once|TRBV10-3
CAITSGSRYEQYF
TGTGCCATCACGAGCGGGAGTCGGTACGAGCAGTACTTC
>TRBJ1-4|.|.|TRBV3-1/TRBV3-2
CASSQEQGYPNEKLFF
TGTGCCAGCAGCCAAGAGCAGGGATACCCTAATGAAAAACTGTTTTTT
>TRBJ2-2|TRBD1|many|TRBV10-2
CASRPGQTTGELFF
TGCGCCAGCAGGCCGGGACAGACCACCGGGGAGCTGTTTTTT
>TRBJ1-5|.|.|TRBV5-8
CASSLVGSEQPQHF
TGTGCCAGCAGCTTGGTCGGTTCGGAGCAGCCCCAGCATTTT
>TRBJ1-1|TRBD1|few|TRBV13
CASSLLPGQGANTEAFF
TGTGCCAGCAGCTTACTGCCGGGACAGGGAGCAAACACTGAAGCTTTCTTT
>TRBJ1-6|TRBD1|.|TRBV9
CASSSGTAINSPLHF
TGTGCCAGCAGCTCCGGGACAGCGATTAATTCACCCCTCCACTTT
>TRBJ1-6|.|.|TRBV25-1
CASSDEWGPTYSPLHF
TGTGCCAGCAGTGATGAATGGGGGCCCACTTATTCACCCCTCCACTTT
>TRBJ1-2|.|.|TRBV9
CASSEVQGYYGYTF
TGTGCCAGCAGCGAAGTTCAGGGGTACTATGGCTACACCTTC